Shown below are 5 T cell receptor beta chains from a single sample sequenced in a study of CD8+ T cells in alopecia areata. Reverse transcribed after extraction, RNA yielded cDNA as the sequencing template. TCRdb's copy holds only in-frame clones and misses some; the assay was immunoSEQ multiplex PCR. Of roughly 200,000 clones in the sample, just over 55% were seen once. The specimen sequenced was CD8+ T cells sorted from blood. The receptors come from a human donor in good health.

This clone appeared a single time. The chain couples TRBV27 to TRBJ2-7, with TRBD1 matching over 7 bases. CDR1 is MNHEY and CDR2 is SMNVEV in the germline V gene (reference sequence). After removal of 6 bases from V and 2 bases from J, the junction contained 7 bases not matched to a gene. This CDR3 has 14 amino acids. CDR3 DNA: TGTGCCAGCAGGGAGGCAGGGGGTACCTACGAGCAGTACTTC. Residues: CASREAGGTYEQYF.

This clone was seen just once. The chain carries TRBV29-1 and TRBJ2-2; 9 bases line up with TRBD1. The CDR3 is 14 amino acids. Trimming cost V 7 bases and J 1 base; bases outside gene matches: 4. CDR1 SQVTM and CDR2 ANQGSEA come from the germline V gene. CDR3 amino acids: CSAQGARNTGELFF. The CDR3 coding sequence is TGCAGCGCACAGGGGGCGCGGAACACCGGGGAGCTGTTTTTT.

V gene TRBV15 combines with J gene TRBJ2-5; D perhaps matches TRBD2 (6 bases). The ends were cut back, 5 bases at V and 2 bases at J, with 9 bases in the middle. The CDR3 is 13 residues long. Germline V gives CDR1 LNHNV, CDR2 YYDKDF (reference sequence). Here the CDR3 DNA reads TGTGCCACCAGCTCGGGACTGCAAGAGACCCAGTACTTC. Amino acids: CATSSGLQETQYF.

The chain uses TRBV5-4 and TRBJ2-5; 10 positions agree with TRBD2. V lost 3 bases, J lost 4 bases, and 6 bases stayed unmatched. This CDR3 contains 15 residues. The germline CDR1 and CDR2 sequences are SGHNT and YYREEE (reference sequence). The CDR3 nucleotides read TGTGCCAGCAGCTCAACAGCGGGGGGGCCAGAGACCCAGTACTTC. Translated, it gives CASSSTAGGPETQYF.

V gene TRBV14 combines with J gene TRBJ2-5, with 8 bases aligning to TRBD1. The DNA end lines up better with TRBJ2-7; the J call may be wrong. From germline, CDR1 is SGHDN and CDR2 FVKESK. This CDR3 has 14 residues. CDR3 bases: TGTGCCAGCAGCCCCCGGGACAGGACCTACGAGCAGTACTTC. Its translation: CASSPRDRTYEQYF.